This T cell receptor (beta chain) was observed in a study of CD8+ T cells in alopecia areata. Study outcomes and limitations: Sharing of TCR sequences between patients (possibly for HLA-related reasons) was less clear than in mice.

As the sequencing template, cDNA was produced by extracting RNA and reverse transcribing it. Sequenced by immunoSEQ multiplex PCR; TCRdb stores in-frame clones only, minus some. The repertoire has 150,000 to 200,000 clones, around 54% of them found once; the top ten carry about 4.9%. The V and J ends lost 5 bases and 1 base respectively, with 20 bases between them. CDR3 length: 17 residues. Germline V CDR1 and CDR2: SGHAT, FQNNGV. Worth noting for this clone: Its specificity is not known.

The source material was CD4+ T cells sorted from blood. The origin of this receptor is a human donor in good health. The chain uses TRBV11-2 and TRBJ1-1, with unresolved D. CDR3 region: CASSAGRILTQNTEAFF. CDR3 sequence (DNA): TGTGCCAGCAGCGCCGGACGGATTCTAACTCAGAACACTGAAGCTTTCTTT.